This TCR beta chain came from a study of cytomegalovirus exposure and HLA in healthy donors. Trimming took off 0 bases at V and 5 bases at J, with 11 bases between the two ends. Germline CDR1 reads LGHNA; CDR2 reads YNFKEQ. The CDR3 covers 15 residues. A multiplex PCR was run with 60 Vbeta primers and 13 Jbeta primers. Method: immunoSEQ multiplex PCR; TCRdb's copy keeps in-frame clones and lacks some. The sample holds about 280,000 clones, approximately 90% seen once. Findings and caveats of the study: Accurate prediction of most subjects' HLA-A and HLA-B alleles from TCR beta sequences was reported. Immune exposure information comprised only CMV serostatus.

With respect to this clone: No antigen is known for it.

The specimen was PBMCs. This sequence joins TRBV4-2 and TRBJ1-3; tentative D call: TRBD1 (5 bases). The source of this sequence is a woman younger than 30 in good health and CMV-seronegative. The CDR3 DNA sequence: TGTGCCAGCAGCCAAGAAGGGGCTCCGAGAAACACCATATATTTT. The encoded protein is CASSQEGAPRNTIYF.